This T cell receptor beta chain was documented in a study of blood T cells in healthy people across ages. A second about 7 to 12 cycle PCR used barcoded and J-beta primers. Sequencing yielded, for each sample, at least 3 million paired-end reads carrying CDR3. TCRdb called the 5' RACE reads again in MiXCR, with one record for every CDR3 protein. Of around 1,900,000 distinct CDR3 sequences listed, roughly two fifths are singletons. In germline, CDR1 is DFQATT, CDR2 SNEGSKA (reference sequence). The CDR3 consists of 16 residues. V gave up 2 bases and J gave up 1 base; unmatched junction bases: 6. Points from the study as a whole: Significant beta diversity loss was already apparent by age about 39, declining roughly linearly.

For this clonotype: The target antigen is unknown.

The sequence was collected from a human donor in good health. Sequencing input: blood. This rearrangement joins TRBV20-1 to TRBJ2-1, with 9 nucleotides matching TRBD1. The CDR3 DNA reads as TGCAGTGCTAGATCGACAGGGGGTTGGTCCTACAATGAGCAGTTCTTC. It specifies CSARSTGGWSYNEQFF.